The subject of this entry is one T cell receptor (beta chain). This clonotype was detected once. Which antigen it targets is not known. The input lacks base qualities; no much larger clone sits a single base away. One read is thin evidence. These data are taken from a study of CD8 T cells in Susac syndrome (dated by TCRdb to between 2018 and 2021). In the study overall: The study used repertoire sequencing to test whether antigen drove CD8+ T cell activation and differentiation in Susac syndrome.

RNA was extracted using the RNeasy kit, and about 0.5 to 1 microgram was reverse transcribed with random hexamers. The immunoSEQ multiplex PCR assay, which covers 54 Vbeta and 13 Jbeta segments, was used to amplify TCR beta CDR3 regions. Bias from PCR amplification was corrected by using a synthetic template baseline for primer optimization and for computational correction. The paper's data handling went like this. Reads were annotated to V, D and J genes per IMGT and analyzed with immunoSEQ Analyzer, keeping only productive sequences. To calculate clonality, Shannon entropy was normalized by log2 of the number of productive unique sequences and then subtracted from one. For each patient and control, public and private clones were evaluated within the 100 most prevalent clones. A clone was defined as Susac-specific if it was absent from the healthy and MS cohorts, from more than 850 published viral clones and from other ImmuneACCESS disease sequences. TCRdb ran its own pipeline on the public reads, namely fastp trimming at Q25 and MiXCR clone calling, and kept in-frame beta chains. Rows with one shared CDR3 protein collapse into an entry with the most common genes and DNA. These V and J calls derive from TCRdb rather than the authors' analysis. The sample yields about 170,000 distinct CDR3 sequences; about 93% were counted once. Of the sample, 0.09% to 0.1% falls within the top ten clones.

The CDR3 has 15 amino acids, counting the end cysteine and phenylalanine. The only DNA kept is the CDR3, 45 bases in frame from the first base. From the germline V gene, CDR1 is LGHNA and CDR2 is YSLEER. The V end loses 1 base and the J end loses 2 bases, and a stretch of 12 bases separates them. Peripheral blood CD8+ and CD4+ T cells from healthy donors, Susac syndrome patients and multiple sclerosis patients were profiled by high-throughput TCR beta sequencing. Multiple sclerosis controls were treatment-naive patients with stable or active relapsing-remitting disease fulfilling revised McDonald criteria. Bulk CD8+ and CD4+ T cells were purified by magnetic negative isolation, while CD8+ TEMRA cells were enriched using FACS. Blood was drawn into EDTA tubes, processed within 24 hours, and PBMCs were isolated by density gradient centrifugation. PBMCs intended for TCR sequencing were frozen in liquid nitrogen and were later thawed in a 37 degrees C water bath. The sorted or isolated CD4+, CD8+ and CD8+ TEMRA cells reached a purity of at least 90%.

Results the study describes overall, beyond this receptor: The study acknowledged that relatively few individuals were included in the TCR sequencing and HLA analysis.

The rearranged chain carries TRBV4-3 and TRBJ2-7; a weak D assignment points to TRBD2 (5 bases agree). The TCR sequence derives from a human donor with multiple sclerosis. The source material was CD4+ T cells from PBMCs. The CDR3 protein: CASSQGAAGAYEQYF. The DNA sequence follows: TGCGCCAGCAGCCAAGGAGCGGCGGGCGCCTACGAGCAGTACTTC.